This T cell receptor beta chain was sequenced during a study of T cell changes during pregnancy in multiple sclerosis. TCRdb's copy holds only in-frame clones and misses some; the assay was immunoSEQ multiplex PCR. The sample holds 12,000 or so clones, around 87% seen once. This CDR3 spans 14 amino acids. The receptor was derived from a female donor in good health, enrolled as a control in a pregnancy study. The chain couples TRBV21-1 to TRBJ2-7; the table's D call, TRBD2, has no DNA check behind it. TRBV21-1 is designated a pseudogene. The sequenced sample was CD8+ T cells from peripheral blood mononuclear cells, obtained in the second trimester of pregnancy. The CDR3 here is CATSPKGTLETPYF. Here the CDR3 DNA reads TGTGCCACCTCACCAAAAGGGACTCTTGAAACTCCTTACTTC.